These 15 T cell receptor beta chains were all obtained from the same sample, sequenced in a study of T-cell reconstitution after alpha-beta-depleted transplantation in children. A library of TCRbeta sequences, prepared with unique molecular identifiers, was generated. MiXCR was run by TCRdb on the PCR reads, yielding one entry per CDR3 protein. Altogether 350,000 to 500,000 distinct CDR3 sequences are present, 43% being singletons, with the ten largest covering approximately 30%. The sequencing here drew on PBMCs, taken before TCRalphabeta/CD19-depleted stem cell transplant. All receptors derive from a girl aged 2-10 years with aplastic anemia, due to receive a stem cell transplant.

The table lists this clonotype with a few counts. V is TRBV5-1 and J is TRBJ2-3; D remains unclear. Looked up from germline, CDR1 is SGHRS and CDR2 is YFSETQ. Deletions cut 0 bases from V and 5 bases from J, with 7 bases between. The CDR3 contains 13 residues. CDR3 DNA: TGCGCCAGCAGCTTGGCCGCGCGAGATACGCAGTATTTT. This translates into CASSLAARDTQYF.

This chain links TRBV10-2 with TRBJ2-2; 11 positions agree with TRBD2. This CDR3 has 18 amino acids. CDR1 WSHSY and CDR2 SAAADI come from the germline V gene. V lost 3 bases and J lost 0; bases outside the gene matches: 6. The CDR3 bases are TGCGCCAGCAGTGACGCGCCGGGACTAGCGGCGAACACCGGGGAGCTGTTTTTT. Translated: CASSDAPGLAANTGELFF.

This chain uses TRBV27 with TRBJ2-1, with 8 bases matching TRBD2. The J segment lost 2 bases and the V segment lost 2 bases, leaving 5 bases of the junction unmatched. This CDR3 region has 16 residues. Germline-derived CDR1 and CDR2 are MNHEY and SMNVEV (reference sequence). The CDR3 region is CASSLRSGGTYNEQFF. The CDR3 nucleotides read TGTGCCAGCAGTTTACGGAGCGGGGGAACCTACAATGAGCAGTTCTTC.

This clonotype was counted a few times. This CDR3 reads CSARSRGPSGARDQETQYF. In DNA, the CDR3 is TGCAGTGCTAGATCCCGGGGGCCTAGCGGGGCGCGGGATCAAGAGACCCAGTACTTC. The genes are TRBV20-1 and TRBJ2-5; 9 nucleotides line up with TRBD2. Germline V gives CDR1 DFQATT, CDR2 SNEGSKA (reference sequence). V shed 2 bases and J 2 bases; nucleotides not matched to a gene: 18. This CDR3 is built from 19 residues.

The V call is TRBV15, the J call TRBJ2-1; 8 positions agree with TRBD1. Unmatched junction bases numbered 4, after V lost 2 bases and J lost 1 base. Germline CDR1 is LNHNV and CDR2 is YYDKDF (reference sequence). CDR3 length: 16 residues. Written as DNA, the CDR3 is TGTGCCACCAGCAGAACCCGGGACAGGTCCTACAATGAGCAGTTCTTC. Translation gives CATSRTRDRSYNEQFF. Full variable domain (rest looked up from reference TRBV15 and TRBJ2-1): DAMVIQNPRYQVTQFGKPVTLSCSQTLNHNVMYWYQQKSSQAPKLLFHYYDKDFNNEADTPDNFQSRRPNTSFCFLDIRSPGLGDTAMYLCATSRTRDRSYNEQFFGPGTRLTVL.

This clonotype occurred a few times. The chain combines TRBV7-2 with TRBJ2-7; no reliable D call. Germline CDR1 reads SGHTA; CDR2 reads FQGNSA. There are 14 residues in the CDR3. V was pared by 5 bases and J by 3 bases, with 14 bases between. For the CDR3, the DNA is TGTGCCAGCAGCCCCCTAGGCATCTTCTACGAGCAGTACTTC. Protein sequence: CASSPLGIFYEQYF. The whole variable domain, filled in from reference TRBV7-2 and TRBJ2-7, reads GAGVSQSPSNKVTEKGKDVELRCDPISGHTALYWYRQSLGQGLEFLIYFQGNSAPDKSGLPSDRFSAERTGGSVSTLTIQRTQQEDSAVYLCASSPLGIFYEQYFGPGTRLTVT.

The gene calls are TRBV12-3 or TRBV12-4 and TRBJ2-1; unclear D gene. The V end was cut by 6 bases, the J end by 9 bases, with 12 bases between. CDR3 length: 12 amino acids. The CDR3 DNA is TGTGCCAGCAGACTGGGGATTATTGAGCAGTTCTTC. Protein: CASRLGIIEQFF.

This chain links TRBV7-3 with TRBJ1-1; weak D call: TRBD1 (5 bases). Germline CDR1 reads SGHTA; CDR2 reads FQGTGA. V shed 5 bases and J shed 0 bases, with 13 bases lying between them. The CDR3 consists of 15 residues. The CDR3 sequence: CASSPNMGVNTEAFF. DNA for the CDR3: TGTGCCAGCAGCCCCAACATGGGGGTGAACACTGAAGCTTTCTTT.

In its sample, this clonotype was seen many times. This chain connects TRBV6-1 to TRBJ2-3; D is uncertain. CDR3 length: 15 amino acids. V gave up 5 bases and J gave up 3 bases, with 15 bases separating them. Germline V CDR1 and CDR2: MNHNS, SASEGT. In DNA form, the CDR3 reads TGTGCCAGCAGTCCTTCAGAGAGTCGGACAGATACGCAGTATTTT. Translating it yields CASSPSESRTDTQYF.

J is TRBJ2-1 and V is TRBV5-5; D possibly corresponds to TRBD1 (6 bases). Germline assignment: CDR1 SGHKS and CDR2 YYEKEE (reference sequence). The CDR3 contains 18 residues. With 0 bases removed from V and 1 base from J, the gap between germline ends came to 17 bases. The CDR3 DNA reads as TGTGCCAGCAGCTTGGGATTAGGGGGAGTAAGATCCTACAATGAGCAGTTCTTC. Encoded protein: CASSLGLGGVRSYNEQFF.

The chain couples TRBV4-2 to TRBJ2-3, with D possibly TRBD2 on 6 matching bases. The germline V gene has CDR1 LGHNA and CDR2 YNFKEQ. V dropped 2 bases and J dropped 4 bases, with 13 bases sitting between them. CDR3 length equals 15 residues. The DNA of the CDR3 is TGTGCCAGCAGCCAAACCAAGCCGGGGGCAGATACGCAGTATTTT. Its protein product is CASSQTKPGADTQYF.

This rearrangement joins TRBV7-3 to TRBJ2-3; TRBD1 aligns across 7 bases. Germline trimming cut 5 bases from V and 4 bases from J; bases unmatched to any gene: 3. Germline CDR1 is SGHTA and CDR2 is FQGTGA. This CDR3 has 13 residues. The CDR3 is CASSVGGPDTQYF. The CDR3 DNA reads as TGTGCCAGCAGCGTAGGGGGCCCAGATACGCAGTATTTT.

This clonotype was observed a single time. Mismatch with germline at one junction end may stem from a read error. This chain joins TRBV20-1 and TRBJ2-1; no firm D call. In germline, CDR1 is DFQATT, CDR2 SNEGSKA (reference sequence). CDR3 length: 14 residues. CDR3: CSASAKRLRDERFF. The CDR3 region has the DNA TGCAGTGCTAGCGCTAAGAGACTGCGCGATGAGCGGTTCTTC.

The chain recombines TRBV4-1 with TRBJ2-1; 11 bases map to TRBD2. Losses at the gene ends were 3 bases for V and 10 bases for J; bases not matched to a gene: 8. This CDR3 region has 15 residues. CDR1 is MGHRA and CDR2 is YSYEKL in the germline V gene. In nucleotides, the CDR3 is TGCGCCAGCAGCCATGGGACTAGCGGTGGCGAGGAGCAGTTCTTC. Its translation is CASSHGTSGGEEQFF.

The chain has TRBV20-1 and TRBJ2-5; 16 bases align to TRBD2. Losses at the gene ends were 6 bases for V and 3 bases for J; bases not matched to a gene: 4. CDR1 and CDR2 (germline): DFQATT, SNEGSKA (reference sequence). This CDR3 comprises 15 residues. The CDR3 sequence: CSATGTSGGEETQYF. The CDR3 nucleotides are TGCAGTGCCACCGGGACTAGCGGGGGGGAAGAGACCCAGTACTTC.